The entry that follows covers one T cell receptor beta chain sequence. The data are from a study of blood T cell repertoires in COVID-19. Libraries were prepared by immunoSEQ multiplex PCR; TCRdb keeps only in-frame clonotypes and omits some of them. The sample holds some 200,000 clones, around 85% seen once. The CDR3 length is 14 residues. Germline V CDR1 and CDR2: SGHNT, YENEEA. Germline trimming cut 9 bases from V and 3 bases from J; bases unmatched to any gene: 5. This receptor was taken from a woman aged 60-70 years with acute or convalescent COVID-19. Input material: peripheral blood. The chain carries TRBV11-3 and TRBJ2-7; 13 bases are a match to TRBD2. CDR3 loop: CASALAGGDYEQYF. CDR3 bases: TGTGCCAGTGCACTAGCGGGAGGGGACTACGAGCAGTACTTC. Supplemented by reference TRBV11-3 and TRBJ2-7, the full variable domain reads EAGVVQSPRYKIIEKKQPVAFWCNPISGHNTLYWYLQNLGQGPELLIRYENEEAVDDSQLPKDRFSAERLKGVDSTLKIQPAELGDSAVYLCASALAGGDYEQYFGPGTRLTVT.